This T cell receptor (beta chain) was obtained from a study of spatial heterogeneity in lung cancer. Time point described: sample taken at primary tumor resection. In each case, whole RNA from tumor, nontumor lung or frozen PBMC was sequenced unsorted. Study-level points and caveats: Tumor mutation count correlated with how many alpha and beta TCRs expanded intratumorally. Estimation of coverage gave values of roughly 7% for alpha and more than 11% for beta chains in tumor T cells. Ubiquitous nonsynonymous mutations were tracked by counts of ubiquitous expanded TCRs, and regional ones by counts of regional expanded TCRs.

CDR3 length: 13 amino acids. The V end lost 2 bases, the J end lost 1 base, and 5 bases lay between the germline ends. Germline V CDR1 and CDR2: MNHEY, SMNVEV (reference sequence). A single count supports this clonotype. No antigen is known for it. This beta chain is off target for a library built for alpha chains, so its abundance means little. TCRdb called the 5' RACE reads again in MiXCR, with one record for every CDR3 protein. The sample holds around 530 distinct CDR3 sequences, 60% seen once. The input for sequencing was lung tumor tissue, taken at surgery. This TCR was recovered from a male donor with early-stage non-small cell lung cancer. The chain recombines TRBV27 with TRBJ2-5; D unresolved. CDR3 coding DNA: TGTGCCAGCAGTTTACACGCCCAAGAGACCCAGTACTTC. Residues: CASSLHAQETQYF.